Each of the 32 T cell receptor beta chains below was sequenced from the same sample in a study of OX40 agonist ivuxolimab in advanced cancers. Assay: immunoSEQ multiplex PCR; the TCRdb copy retains only in-frame clones and omits some. The repertoire consists of 20,000 or so clones, with around 80% occurring once and the leading ten covering almost 30%. The sequenced sample was CD4+ or CD8+ T cells sorted from blood, obtained in a trial of the OX40 agonist ivuxolimab. The receptors here all came from an adult with an advanced solid tumor such as melanoma, head and neck, liver or kidney cancer.

The chain uses TRBV7-2 and TRBJ2-7; tentative D call: TRBD1 (7 bases). Per the germline V gene, CDR1 is SGHTA and CDR2 is FQGNSA. Deletions cut 1 base from V and 2 bases from J, with 12 bases between. CDR3 size: 15 residues. The CDR3 bases are TGTGCCAGCAGCTTAGGGGGGGACAGTACCTACGAGCAGTACTTC. Residues: CASSLGGDSTYEQYF. Looking up the rest from reference TRBV7-2 and TRBJ2-7 gives the full variable domain: GAGVSQSPSNKVTEKGKDVELRCDPISGHTALYWYRQSLGQGLEFLIYFQGNSAPDKSGLPSDRFSAERTGGSVSTLTIQRTQQEDSAVYLCASSLGGDSTYEQYFGPGTRLTVT.

The genes are TRBV5-1 and TRBJ2-1, with D perhaps TRBD1 (5 bases). This CDR3 is built from 15 residues. In germline, CDR1 is SGHRS, CDR2 YFSETQ. The V end lost 3 bases, the J end lost 5 bases, and 15 bases lay between the germline ends. CDR3 in amino acids: CASSWQGGKHNEQFF. The CDR3 bases are TGCGCCAGCAGCTGGCAGGGTGGCAAGCACAATGAGCAGTTCTTC.

This chain connects TRBV19 to TRBJ2-1; 9 bases are a match to TRBD2. CDR1 and CDR2 from the germline V gene are LNHDA and SQIVND (reference sequence). The length of the CDR3 is 14 residues. J gave up 6 bases and V 3 bases, and 3 bases lay outside the gene matches. The CDR3 sequence: CASSMGTSFNEQFF. In DNA form, the CDR3 reads TGTGCCAGTAGTATGGGGACTAGCTTCAATGAGCAGTTCTTC.

The chain carries TRBV2 and TRBJ1-5, with D uncertain. Germline V lookup: CDR1 SNHLY, CDR2 FYNNEI. V was pared by 4 bases and J by 0 bases, with 10 bases between. There are 15 residues in the CDR3. CDR3 bases: TGTGCCAGCAGTGCCAACTGGGATAGCAATCAGCCCCAGCATTTT. The encoded protein is CASSANWDSNQPQHF.

The CDR3 DNA is TGCGCCAGCAGCCCGAGGGACGGCACCTACGAGCAGTACTTC. Its protein product is CASSPRDGTYEQYF. The V call is TRBV4-1, the J call TRBJ2-5; D tentatively reads TRBD1 or TRBD2 (5 bases each). Matching the DNA end better, TRBJ2-7 makes the J call doubtful. The CDR3 contains 14 residues. Germline V gene data show CDR1 as MGHRA and CDR2 as YSYEKL.

The rearrangement links TRBV11-2 to TRBJ2-2; D remains ambiguous. The CDR3 is 14 amino acids. V shed 4 bases and J shed 0 bases, with 6 bases lying between them. The V gene's germline CDR1 is SGHAT and CDR2 FQNNGV. The CDR3: CASSYIPNTGELFF. The CDR3 DNA is TGTGCCAGCAGCTACATACCGAACACCGGGGAGCTGTTTTTT.

The rearrangement joins TRBV10-1 to TRBJ2-3, with D hard to call. Germline CDR1 reads WNHNN; CDR2 reads SYGVQD (reference sequence). This CDR3 has 15 residues. V gave up 0 bases and J gave up 2 bases, with 9 bases separating them. CDR3 nucleotide sequence: TGCGCCAGCAGTGAGTCTCCGACTTACACAGATACGCAGTATTTT. Amino acids: CASSESPTYTDTQYF.

CDR3 sequence reads: CASSLPPGLAGAQFF. The CDR3 DNA follows: TGTGCCAGCAGCTTGCCTCCGGGACTAGCGGGGGCACAGTTCTTC. The chain couples TRBV5-5 to TRBJ2-1; TRBD2 matches at 14 bases. Germline loops: CDR1 SGHKS, CDR2 YYEKEE (reference sequence). CDR3 length: 15 residues. V shed 1 base, J shed 13 bases, and the junction held 7 bases outside the gene matches.

The rearrangement uses TRBV7-6 and TRBJ1-3, with unresolved D. Germline CDR1 reads SGHVS; CDR2 reads FNYEAQ. Trimming cost V 5 bases and J 3 bases, with 8 bases left between them. The CDR3 is made up of 13 amino acids. CDR3 loop: CASSPGYGNTIYF. As DNA, the CDR3 is TGTGCCAGCAGCCCTGGGTATGGAAACACCATATATTTT.

This sequence joins TRBV25-1 and TRBJ2-7, with D tentatively TRBD1 (6 bases). CDR1 is MGHDK, CDR2 SYGVNS, per germline. CDR3 size: 14 residues. The V end was cut by 2 bases, the J end by 5 bases, with 13 bases between. The CDR3 nucleotides read TGTGCCAGCAGTGAAGTAGGGGGAAGCAACGAGCAGTACTTC. Its translation: CASSEVGGSNEQYF.

This clone occurred once. V is TRBV28 and J is TRBJ1-6; TRBD1 might be the D (5 bases). This CDR3 region has 17 residues. With 6 bases removed from V and 0 bases from J, the gap between germline ends came to 15 bases. The V gene's germline CDR1 is MDHEN and CDR2 SYDVKM. The CDR3 DNA reads TGTGCCAGCAGACCAGTGGGGCCGACCTCCTATAATTCACCCCTCCACTTT. This encodes CASRPVGPTSYNSPLHF.

This rearrangement joins TRBV7-9 to TRBJ2-5, with D perhaps TRBD2 (6 bases). CDR1 SEHNR and CDR2 FQNEAQ come from the germline V gene (reference sequence). This CDR3 region has 15 residues. V was shortened by 5 bases and J by 5 bases, with 18 bases between the two germline ends. Here the CDR3 reads CASSPAAGMSETQYF. The DNA of the CDR3 is TGTGCCAGCAGCCCAGCTGCGGGAATGTCCGAGACCCAGTACTTC.

The chain couples TRBV27 to TRBJ2-5; 7 nucleotides agree with TRBD2. Germline V CDR1 and CDR2: MNHEY, SMNVEV (reference sequence). The CDR3 has 16 amino acids. V dropped 3 bases and J dropped 5; count of bases not matched to a gene: 12. The CDR3 DNA follows: TGTGCCAGCAGTTTTACCACCCTGGGAGGGCTTGAGACCCAGTACTTC. Translating gives CASSFTTLGGLETQYF.

The chain couples TRBV4-1 to TRBJ2-7; D remains ambiguous. CDR1 and CDR2 from the germline V gene are MGHRA and YSYEKL. There are 17 residues in the CDR3. The germline V and J ends were trimmed by 3 bases and 3 bases, with 21 bases remaining between them. The CDR3 DNA reads as TGCGCCAGCAGCCAGGGCCTTGGACCGCCGGTGATCTACGAGCAGTACTTC. It specifies CASSQGLGPPVIYEQYF.

The chain links TRBV11-2 to TRBJ2-7; 9 nucleotides agree with TRBD1. The CDR3 is 14 amino acids. The junction had 2 bases not matched to a gene; V was cut back by 1 base and J by 4 bases. Germline values: CDR1 SGHAT, CDR2 FQNNGV. In DNA, the CDR3 is TGTGCCAGCAGCTTAGGAGGACAGGGGTACGAGCAGTACTTC. This sequence encodes CASSLGGQGYEQYF.

The chain joins TRBV9 to TRBJ2-1; D is ambiguous. CDR3 length: 14 residues. Trimming removed 0 bases at V and 6 bases at J, with 10 bases between. Per germline, CDR1 SGDLS and CDR2 YYNGEE. The CDR3 nucleotides read TGTGCCAGCAGCGTAGGAATCACGGGCAATGAGCAGTTCTTC. Residues: CASSVGITGNEQFF. Full variable domain (rest looked up from reference TRBV9 and TRBJ2-1): DSGVTQTPKHLITATGQRVTLRCSPRSGDLSVYWYQQSLDQGLQFLIQYYNGEERAKGNILERFSAQQFPDLHSELNLSSLELGDSALYFCASSVGITGNEQFFGPGTRLTVL.

V usage is TRBV5-1 and J usage is TRBJ1-1; D may be TRBD1 (6 bases). Between the trimmed V and J ends, which lost 1 base and 5 bases, there was a span of 15 bases. CDR3 length: 15 residues. The germline V gene encodes CDR1 SGHRS and CDR2 YFSETQ. The CDR3 DNA sequence: TGCGCCAGCAGCTTGAAAACGGGGGCGATGACTGAAGCTTTCTTT. This gives the protein CASSLKTGAMTEAFF.

The chain employs TRBV11-2 and TRBJ1-1, with TRBD1 as a possible D gene (5 bases). This CDR3 spans 16 amino acids. The ends were cut back, 5 bases at V and 1 base at J, with 17 bases in the middle. Germline lookup yields CDR1 SGHAT and CDR2 FQNNGV. CDR3 in DNA: TGTGCCAGCAGCCCCAGGGACCTCAGGGAGAACACTGAAGCTTTCTTT. This translates into CASSPRDLRENTEAFF.

The rearrangement links TRBV18 to TRBJ2-2; unclear D gene. This CDR3 is 15 amino acids long. CDR1 is KGHSH and CDR2 is LQKENI in the germline V gene. Trimming shortened V by 0 bases and J by 3 bases, and 8 bases separated the two germline ends. In DNA, the CDR3 is TGTGCCAGCTCACCACCTAGGCACTACACCGGGGAGCTGTTTTTT. Residues: CASSPPRHYTGELFF.

The chain links TRBV7-2 to TRBJ2-1, with D possibly being TRBD2 (7 bases). Germline V gene data show CDR1 as SGHTA and CDR2 as FQGNSA. V was clipped by 7 bases and J by 4 bases, with 17 bases between them. The CDR3 runs 15 residues. CDR3 sequence (DNA): TGTGCCAGCACCCAATCGAGGGGGGGTTACAATGAGCAGTTCTTC. Protein: CASTQSRGGYNEQFF.

The V call is TRBV7-2, the J call TRBJ1-4; D gene uncertain. Per germline, CDR1 SGHTA and CDR2 FQGNSA. V lost 4 bases to trimming and J lost 6 bases, with 12 bases between them. This CDR3 has 14 amino acids. The CDR3 spells CASSSTTRDEKLFF. CDR3 bases: TGTGCCAGCAGCTCTACGACAAGGGATGAAAAACTGTTTTTT.

The chain carries TRBV7-9 and TRBJ2-5, with 10 bases matching TRBD1. The germline V gene has CDR1 SEHNR and CDR2 FQNEAQ (reference sequence). The CDR3 loop spans 16 amino acids. V dropped 4 bases and J dropped 4; count of bases not matched to a gene: 9. Here the CDR3 DNA reads TGTGCCAGCAGCTCCCTCGGGACAGGGGTTTTAGAGACCCAGTACTTC. It is translated as CASSSLGTGVLETQYF.

The chain joins TRBV27 to TRBJ2-3, with D perhaps TRBD1 or TRBD2 (6 bases each). The germline V gene has CDR1 MNHEY and CDR2 SMNVEV (reference sequence). V was cut by 7 bases and J by 0 bases, with 14 bases left in between. The CDR3 has 15 amino acids. The CDR3 is CASKGGPYSTDTQYF. CDR3 bases: TGTGCCAGCAAGGGGGGCCCATATAGCACAGATACGCAGTATTTT.

CDR3 sequence (DNA): TGTGCCAGCAGTGAGCGAGGTCCCGTCTACGAGCAGTACTTC. Translation: CASSERGPVYEQYF. V and J are TRBV2 and TRBJ2-7; D unclear. This CDR3 region has 14 residues. Looked up from germline, CDR1 is SNHLY and CDR2 is FYNNEI. Between the trimmed V and J ends, which lost 3 bases and 3 bases, there was a span of 12 bases.

V gene TRBV6-5 combines with J gene TRBJ1-1; weak D call: TRBD1 (5 bases). The germline V gene encodes CDR1 MNHEY and CDR2 SVGAGI. V was shortened by 0 bases and J by 9 bases, with 8 bases between the two germline ends. The CDR3 covers 12 residues. CDR3 DNA: TGTGCCAGCAGTTACTCGCCAGGGAAAGCTTTCTTT. Residues: CASSYSPGKAFF.

The chain links TRBV6-1 to TRBJ2-2; a weak D match, TRBD1 (6 bases). The CDR3 consists of 16 residues. Germline V lookup: CDR1 MNHNS, CDR2 SASEGT. The V and J ends lost 1 base and 0 bases respectively, with 9 bases between them. As DNA, the CDR3 is TGTGCCAGCAGTGAAGGTCCAGGGGCGAACACCGGGGAGCTGTTTTTT. Amino acids: CASSEGPGANTGELFF.

J is TRBJ2-7 and V is TRBV27, with TRBD2 matching over 9 bases. The CDR3 has 16 amino acids. Germline CDR1 reads MNHEY; CDR2 reads SMNVEV (reference sequence). V shed 3 bases and J 7 bases; nucleotides not matched to a gene: 13. CDR3 in amino acids: CASSFIVAGGPGEQYF. For the CDR3, the DNA is TGTGCCAGCAGTTTTATAGTCGCGGGAGGGCCGGGGGAGCAGTACTTC.

In DNA form, the CDR3 reads TGTGCCAGCAGTTCCAGGGGGCCCCCGGACCCCTACGAGCAGTACTTC. Translating it yields CASSSRGPPDPYEQYF. The chain joins TRBV27 to TRBJ2-7, with TRBD1 identical over 8 bases. CDR3 size: 16 residues. Trimming at V came to 4 bases and at J to 2 bases, leaving 10 bases not matched to a gene. Germline V gene data show CDR1 as MNHEY and CDR2 as SMNVEV (reference sequence).

This sequence joins TRBV2 and TRBJ2-1, with D possibly being TRBD2 (6 bases). Germline V gene lookup returns CDR1 SNHLY and CDR2 FYNNEI. Trimming took off 4 bases at V and 0 bases at J, with 13 bases between the two ends. The CDR3 spans 16 residues. The CDR3 DNA is TGTGCCAGCAGTGGCGGCAGGCGGGACTCCTACAATGAGCAGTTCTTC. Protein sequence: CASSGGRRDSYNEQFF.

The chain is built from TRBV19 and TRBJ1-1; the D gene is possibly TRBD1 (5 bases). Germline V gene lookup returns CDR1 LNHDA and CDR2 SQIVND (reference sequence). V was shortened by 1 base and J by 1 base, with 7 bases between the two germline ends. CDR3 size: 14 residues. CDR3 bases: TGTGCCAGTAGTATAGGGCAGGGGAACACTGAAGCTTTCTTT. Translating gives CASSIGQGNTEAFF.

The V call is TRBV4-3, the J call TRBJ1-1, with unresolved D. The CDR3 covers 16 residues. Germline-derived CDR1 and CDR2 are LGHNA and YSLEER. V was shortened by 0 bases and J by 1 base, with 12 bases between the two germline ends. The CDR3 spells CASSQDFGRSNTEAFF. The CDR3 DNA reads as TGCGCCAGCAGCCAAGATTTCGGCAGGTCGAACACTGAAGCTTTCTTT.

The chain combines TRBV10-1 with TRBJ2-3; perhaps TRBD2 as D (6 bases). The V gene lost 4 bases and the J gene lost 2 bases, with 13 bases spanning the gap. From germline, CDR1 is WNHNN and CDR2 SYGVQD (reference sequence). The CDR3 length is 15 residues. The CDR3 DNA sequence: TGCGCCAGCAGTGCCGTAGCGGCTCCCACAGATACGCAGTATTTT. Protein: CASSAVAAPTDTQYF.